This entry features one T cell receptor beta chain sequence. Antigen: not known. This sample was included in a study of OX40 agonist ivuxolimab in advanced cancers. Study context: Prior anti-PD-1, anti-PD-L1 or anti-CTLA-4 therapy did not bar entry, and around 39% had some.

General study findings and limits: Certain nonresponding patients likewise had low normalized T-cell clonal expansion. The average count of expanded clones was higher among CD8+ T cells than among CD4+. At 0.1 to 3.0 mg/kg and by week 6, CD4+ and CD8+ T cells in the blood had expanded clonally.

The repertoire was sequenced with immunoSEQ multiplex PCR; TCRdb's copy has only in-frame clones and lacks some. The table has roughly 16,000 clones, more than 75% seen once. The CDR3 is made up of 15 amino acids. The V and J ends lost 0 bases and 0 bases respectively, with 3 bases between them. The V gene's germline CDR1 is SGHDN and CDR2 FVKESK. The chain employs TRBV14 and TRBJ1-6; D unresolved. The clonotype originates from an adult with an advanced solid tumor such as melanoma, head and neck, liver or kidney cancer. Sequencing used CD4+ or CD8+ T cells sorted from blood, obtained in a trial of the OX40 agonist ivuxolimab. The CDR3 region has the DNA TGTGCCAGCAGCCAAGACAGCTCCTATAATTCACCCCTCCACTTT. It encodes CASSQDSSYNSPLHF.